Sequencing of this T cell receptor beta chain was carried out in a study of control samples from healthy donors and cancer patients. This table comes from immunoSEQ multiplex PCR, and its TCRdb copy is limited to in-frame clones, with some not included. The sample shows about 120,000 clones, approximately 92% of them seen only once. Germline V gene data show CDR1 as SGHDT and CDR2 as YYEEEE. The CDR3 contains 18 residues. Trimming removed 1 base at V and 0 bases at J, with 14 bases between. The rearrangement links TRBV5-6 to TRBJ2-6; weak D call: TRBD1 (6 bases). The sequenced sample was PBMCs. The receptor's source is an older man with head and neck cancer. The CDR3 region is CASSLKGDHFSGANVLTF. CDR3 in DNA: TGTGCCAGCAGCTTGAAGGGGGACCATTTCTCTGGGGCCAACGTCCTGACTTTC.